This T cell receptor (beta chain) came from a study of blood T cell repertoires in COVID-19 (dated by TCRdb to between 2020 and 2021). Broadly, across the study: Collaborator samples came from the United States, Italy and Spain and covered acute and convalescent phases of COVID-19. The repertoires were released in a freely available public database intended as a resource for research on the immune response to SARS-CoV-2. The sample metadata nearly always contained a de-identified subject ID, COVID-19 status, age in years and sex. HLA class I and class II types, where available, came from metadata supplied by the sample provider rather than from assay-based typing. Samples came from the ongoing ImmuneRACE study (first 160 participants) plus 1,254 subjects from 6 global collaborators. Subjects who had been exposed to COVID-19, were actively infected with it, or had recovered from it provided the deeply sampled blood TCRbeta repertoires that made up the dataset. The prospective study material was composed of cDNA or gDNA derived from T cells, B-cell-depleted T cells, or PBMCs. Points the paper makes about the study in general: How much clinical and demographic metadata was included differed by source and by participant, and the metadata was provided uncurated.

This clone was recorded only once. Its antigen is currently not known. The record has no base qualities; no much larger clone is one base away. The immunoSEQ Assay, a bias-controlled multiplex PCR, was used to amplify TCRbeta CDR3 regions from genomic DNA. On the authors' methods: The number of nucleated cells in each sample was estimated from the amplification of reference gene primers within the assay. To quantify the absolute abundance of each unique TCRbeta CDR3 rearrangement, sequence reads were collapsed and filtered. For each sample, productive Simpson clonality was calculated as the square root of Simpson's diversity index over productive rearrangements. In its TCRdb copy, this immuneACCESS table keeps in-frame sequences only and misses some clones. Where compared with another copy, unresolved V genes explain less than half of these, and the others have no known cause. V, J and clone size are those of that table, while D and trimming were read from the DNA. This sample has hundreds of thousands of clones in its table, and roughly nine tenths of those were observed once. The ten largest clones add up to around 1.9% of the sample.

At one collaborating source in Seattle, patients were enrolled during active infection and were followed longitudinally through the course of disease. Each collaborating institution followed its own protocols to collect whole blood in K2EDTA tubes. For TCRbeta analysis, collaborator samples were shipped as frozen whole blood, as isolated PBMCs, or as DNA extracted from either sample type. Trimming accounts for 2 bases at V and 6 bases at J, while the number of junction bases matched to no gene is 6. The CDR3 sequence holds 16 residues, the cysteine and phenylalanine included. Just CDR3 DNA is preserved here, 48 bases in frame from base 1. Reading the germline V gene gives CDR1 MNHNS and CDR2 SASEGT.

The sequenced sample consisted of peripheral blood. The sequence links TRBV6-1 to TRBJ2-1; 11 nucleotides in the junction match TRBD2. The source of this sequence is a young woman with COVID-19, enrolled during active disease. The base sequence is TGTGCCAGCAGTGAACTCCCGGGACTAGCGGCCAATGAGCAGTTCTTC. This yields the protein CASSELPGLAANEQFF.